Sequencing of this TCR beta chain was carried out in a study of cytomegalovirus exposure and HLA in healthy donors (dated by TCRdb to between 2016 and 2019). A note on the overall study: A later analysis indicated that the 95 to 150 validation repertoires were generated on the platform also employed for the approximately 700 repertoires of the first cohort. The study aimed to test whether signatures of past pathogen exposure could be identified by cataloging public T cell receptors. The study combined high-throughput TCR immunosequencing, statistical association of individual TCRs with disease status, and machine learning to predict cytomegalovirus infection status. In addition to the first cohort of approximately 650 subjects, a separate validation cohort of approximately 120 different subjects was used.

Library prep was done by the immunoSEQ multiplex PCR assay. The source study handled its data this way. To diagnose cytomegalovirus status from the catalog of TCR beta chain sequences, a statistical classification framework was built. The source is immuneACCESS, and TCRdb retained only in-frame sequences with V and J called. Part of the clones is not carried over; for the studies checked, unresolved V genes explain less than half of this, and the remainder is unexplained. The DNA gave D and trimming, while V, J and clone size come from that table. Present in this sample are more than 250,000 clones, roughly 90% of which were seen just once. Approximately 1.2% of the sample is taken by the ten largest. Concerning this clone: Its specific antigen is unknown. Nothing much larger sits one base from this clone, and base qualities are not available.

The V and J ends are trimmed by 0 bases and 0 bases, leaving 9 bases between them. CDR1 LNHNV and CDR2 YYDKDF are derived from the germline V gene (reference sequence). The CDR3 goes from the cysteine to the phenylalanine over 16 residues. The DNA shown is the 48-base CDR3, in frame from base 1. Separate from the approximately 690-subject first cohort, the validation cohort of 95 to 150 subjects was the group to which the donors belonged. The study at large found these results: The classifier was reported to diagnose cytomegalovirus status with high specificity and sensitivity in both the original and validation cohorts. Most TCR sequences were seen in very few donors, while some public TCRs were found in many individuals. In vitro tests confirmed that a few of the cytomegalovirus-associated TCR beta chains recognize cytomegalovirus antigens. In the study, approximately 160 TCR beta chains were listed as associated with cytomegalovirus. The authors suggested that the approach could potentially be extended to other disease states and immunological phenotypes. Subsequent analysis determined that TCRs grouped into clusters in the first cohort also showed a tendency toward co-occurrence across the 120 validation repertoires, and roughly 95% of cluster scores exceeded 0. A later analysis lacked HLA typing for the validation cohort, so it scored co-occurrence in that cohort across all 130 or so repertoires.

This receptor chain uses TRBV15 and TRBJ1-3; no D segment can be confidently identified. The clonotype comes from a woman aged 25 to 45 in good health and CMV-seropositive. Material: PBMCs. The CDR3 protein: CATSRDRSDSGNTIYF. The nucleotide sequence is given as TGTGCCACCAGCAGAGACAGGTCAGACTCTGGAAACACCATATATTTT.